Each of the 25 T cell receptor beta chains below was sequenced from the same sample in a study of blood T cells in healthy people across ages. With a J-beta primer mix and a sample-barcoded 5' primer, a second PCR ran 7 to 11 cycles. TCRdb fed the 5' RACE reads into MiXCR, producing one record per CDR3 protein. The table has about 780,000 distinct CDR3 sequences, around half seen once. The sequencing input was blood. Receptors originate from a man older than 75 in good health.

V gene TRBV10-3 combines with J gene TRBJ2-1, with 10 bases fitting TRBD2. Germline-derived CDR1 and CDR2 are ENHRY and SYGVKD. J gave up 4 bases and V 4 bases, and 4 bases lay outside the gene matches. The CDR3 length is 15 residues. The CDR3 sequence is CAISVAGGPYNEQFF. In DNA form, the CDR3 reads TGTGCCATCAGTGTAGCGGGGGGTCCTTACAATGAGCAGTTCTTC.

The table lists this clonotype with many counts. V usage is TRBV9 and J usage is TRBJ2-1; TRBD2 matches 7 bases. Germline-derived CDR1 and CDR2 are SGDLS and YYNGEE. This CDR3 spans 14 amino acids. With 3 bases clipped from V and 9 bases from J, the junction kept 9 bases outside the gene matches. The CDR3 protein is CASSGTSVNSEQFF. CDR3 DNA sequence: TGTGCCAGCAGCGGTACTAGCGTCAACAGTGAGCAGTTCTTC. The whole variable domain, remainder taken from reference TRBV9 and TRBJ2-1, is DSGVTQTPKHLITATGQRVTLRCSPRSGDLSVYWYQQSLDQGLQFLIQYYNGEERAKGNILERFSAQQFPDLHSELNLSSLELGDSALYFCASSGTSVNSEQFFGPGTRLTVL.

The V and J genes are TRBV9 and TRBJ2-5, with D possibly matching TRBD2 (5 bases). Trimming took off 4 bases at V and 11 bases at J, with 24 bases between the two ends. The CDR3 sequence is 15 residues long. CDR1 and CDR2 (germline): SGDLS, YYNGEE. The CDR3 sequence is CASSPPGGSPPLQYF. The DNA for the CDR3 is TGTGCCAGCAGCCCTCCCGGAGGTTCCCCTCCTTTGCAGTACTTC. Full variable domain (rest looked up from reference TRBV9 and TRBJ2-5): DSGVTQTPKHLITATGQRVTLRCSPRSGDLSVYWYQQSLDQGLQFLIQYYNGEERAKGNILERFSAQQFPDLHSELNLSSLELGDSALYFCASSPPGGSPPLQYFGPGTRLLVL.

The genes are TRBV20-1 and TRBJ2-5; 10 bases are a match to TRBD2. Germline trimming cut 1 base from V and 1 base from J; bases unmatched to any gene: 9. CDR1 DFQATT and CDR2 SNEGSKA come from the germline V gene (reference sequence). The CDR3 runs 17 residues. CDR3 DNA: TGCAGTGCTAGAGGAGCCGGGACTAGCGACCTCCAAGAGACCCAGTACTTC. This encodes CSARGAGTSDLQETQYF.

The rearrangement joins TRBV11-3 to TRBJ1-2; D possibly corresponds to TRBD1 (5 bases). Trimming took 5 bases from V and 8 from J, leaving 18 bases between them. Germline V gene data show CDR1 as SGHNT and CDR2 as YENEEA. The CDR3 is 14 amino acids. This CDR3 reads CASSPPDSFDGYTF. DNA of the CDR3: TGTGCCAGCAGCCCCCCTGACAGTTTCGACGGCTACACCTTC.

The chain links TRBV7-2 to TRBJ2-5; D may be TRBD2 (5 bases). Trimming removed 4 bases from V and 11 bases from J, with 11 bases in between. The CDR3 runs to 11 residues. CDR1 SGHTA and CDR2 FQGNSA come from the germline V gene. The CDR3, as DNA: TGTGCCAGCAGCTCCTGTGGGGAGCAGTACTTC. Translating gives CASSSCGEQYF. Using reference TRBV7-2 and TRBJ2-5 for the parts outside the CDR3, the full variable domain is GAGVSQSPSNKVTEKGKDVELRCDPISGHTALYWYRQSLGQGLEFLIYFQGNSAPDKSGLPSDRFSAERTGGSVSTLTIQRTQQEDSAVYLCASSSCGEQYFGPGTRLLVL.

V gene TRBV15 combines with J gene TRBJ2-3, with D unclear. The germline V gene encodes CDR1 LNHNV and CDR2 YYDKDF (reference sequence). V gave up 4 bases and J gave up 0 bases, with 8 bases separating them. CDR3 length: 14 residues. In nucleotides, the CDR3 is TGTGCCACCAGCAACCCCCAGAGCACAGATACGCAGTATTTT. Protein product: CATSNPQSTDTQYF.

The CDR3 sequence is CASSFVLVTEKLFF. Written as DNA, the CDR3 is TGTGCCAGCAGTTTCGTTCTTGTTACTGAAAAACTGTTTTTT. The gene calls are TRBV12-3 or TRBV12-4 and TRBJ1-4; no firm D call. Trimming pared 3 bases from V and 7 bases from J, leaving 12 bases between. The CDR3 consists of 14 residues.

The V call is TRBV4-1, the J call TRBJ2-1; 7 bases line up with TRBD2. Per germline, CDR1 MGHRA and CDR2 YSYEKL. The CDR3 totals 17 residues. J was trimmed by 8 bases and V by 0 bases; bases with no gene match: 13. The CDR3 spells CASSQDESSGLVDEQFF. The CDR3 DNA reads as TGCGCCAGCAGCCAAGACGAGTCTAGCGGTCTGGTGGATGAGCAGTTCTTC.

The gene calls are TRBV5-5 and TRBJ2-7, with D possibly TRBD1 on 6 matching bases. The length of the CDR3 is 14 residues. Per germline, CDR1 SGHKS and CDR2 YYEKEE (reference sequence). V lost 4 bases, J lost 1 base, and 12 bases lay in between. The CDR3 DNA follows: TGTGCCAGCAGCAAGACGACAGGTTCCTACGAGCAGTACTTC. This sequence encodes CASSKTTGSYEQYF.

V gene TRBV25-1 combines with J gene TRBJ2-3, with TRBD2 identical over 8 bases. This CDR3 region has 14 residues. Germline V gene lookup returns CDR1 MGHDK and CDR2 SYGVNS. V lost 4 bases and J lost 6; bases outside the gene matches: 6. CDR3 residues: CASSGGLVSDTQYF. For the CDR3, the DNA is TGTGCCAGCAGTGGGGGACTAGTTTCCGATACGCAGTATTTT.

Written as DNA, the CDR3 is TGCAGTGCTAGAGGACTAGCGGGACGAGGGTCTGTGGGCGAGCAGTACTTC. Protein product: CSARGLAGRGSVGEQYF. The V gene is TRBV20-1, the J gene TRBJ2-7; 11 bases map to TRBD2. The CDR3 has 17 amino acids. V was pared by 1 base and J by 6 bases, with 14 bases of the junction left unmatched. Germline-derived CDR1 and CDR2 are DFQATT and SNEGSKA (reference sequence).

The chain recombines TRBV6-2 or TRBV6-3 with TRBJ1-1; TRBD1 might be the D (5 bases). Per germline, CDR1 MNHEY and CDR2 SVGEGT. The V end lost 10 bases, the J end lost 1 base, and 16 bases lay between the germline ends. The CDR3 runs 14 residues. CDR3 coding DNA: TGTGCCACCAGCGTGGCAGGGCAGAACACTGAAGCTTTCTTT. The encoded protein is CATSVAGQNTEAFF.

This chain joins TRBV21-1 and TRBJ1-5; TRBD1 is taken as the D call from the table, unchecked against the DNA. TRBV21-1 is a pseudogene locus. This CDR3 spans 21 amino acids. The DNA of the CDR3 is TGTGCCAGCAGCAAGTGCCGATCGAGGGACACAGTGCCATATAGCAATCAGCCCCAGCATTTT. Amino acids: CASSKCRSRDTVPYSNQPQHF.

This clonotype has a handful of counts. The chain recombines TRBV6-2 or TRBV6-3 with TRBJ2-3, with D perhaps TRBD1 or TRBD2 (5 bases each). Germline V gives CDR1 MNHEY, CDR2 SVGEGT. This CDR3 comprises 16 residues. V was pared by 4 bases and J by 0 bases, with 14 bases between. CDR3 coding DNA: TGTGCCAGCAGTTCTTTGAGGGGATCTAGCACAGATACGCAGTATTTT. Amino acid sequence: CASSSLRGSSTDTQYF.

On this clonotype: A much larger clone lies one base from this, so it may be a read error. The V and J genes are TRBV4-3 and TRBJ2-5; tentative D call: TRBD2 (6 bases). Trimming stripped 1 base from V and 5 bases from J, with 14 bases between. Germline V gene sequence: CDR1 LGHNA, CDR2 YSLEER. The CDR3 covers 15 residues. CDR3 DNA: TGCGCCAGCAGCCAAGGGTATACGGGAGCTGAGACCCAGTACTTC. This sequence encodes CASSQGYTGAETQYF.

The chain carries TRBV20-1 and TRBJ1-6; maybe TRBD1 (5 bases). Trimming took 0 bases from V and 14 from J, leaving 14 bases between them. The germline V gene has CDR1 DFQATT and CDR2 SNEGSKA (reference sequence). The CDR3 loop spans 13 amino acids. The DNA for the CDR3 is TGCAGTGCTAGAGATAGGGGAGTCCCCACCCTCCACTTT. It is translated as CSARDRGVPTLHF.

This rearrangement joins TRBV27 to TRBJ2-1, with 7 bases aligning to TRBD2. The germline V gene encodes CDR1 MNHEY and CDR2 SMNVEV (reference sequence). The CDR3 runs 15 residues. V trimming: 3 bases; J trimming: 5 bases; junction bases outside the gene matches: 7. CDR3: CASSFLGLADNEQFF. As DNA, the CDR3 is TGTGCCAGCAGTTTCCTCGGGCTAGCGGACAATGAGCAGTTCTTC.

This CDR3 is CASSLTTGVFNNEQFF. As DNA, the CDR3 is TGTGCCAGCAGTTTGACTACGGGAGTGTTTAACAATGAGCAGTTCTTC. The V gene is TRBV12-3 or TRBV12-4, the J gene TRBJ2-1, with D perhaps matching TRBD2 (6 bases). Trimming left V 3 bases short and J 5 bases short, with 17 bases between. The CDR3 length is 16 residues.

J is TRBJ2-2 and V is TRBV29-1; 10 nucleotides line up with TRBD2. CDR1 is SQVTM, CDR2 ANQGSEA, per germline. This CDR3 is 16 amino acids long. Trimming took 5 bases from V and 9 from J; bases not matched to a gene: 15. The CDR3 loop is CSVHMTSGPGVRELFF. The CDR3 coding sequence is TGCAGCGTTCATATGACTAGCGGGCCAGGAGTCCGGGAGCTGTTTTTT.

This clonotype was counted ten times or more. The chain joins TRBV7-2 to TRBJ2-7, with 7 bases lining up with TRBD2. This CDR3 contains 15 residues. CDR1 SGHTA and CDR2 FQGNSA come from the germline V gene. V trimming: 5 bases; J trimming: 0 bases; junction bases outside the gene matches: 7. The CDR3: CASSLGGSSSYEQYF. The CDR3, as DNA: TGTGCCAGCAGCCTCGGGGGGTCGAGCTCCTACGAGCAGTACTTC.

In this sample, this clonotype turned up once. The chain carries TRBV7-2 and TRBJ2-1, with a possible D match to TRBD2 (6 bases). Trimming shortened V by 7 bases and J by 9 bases, and 13 bases separated the two germline ends. This CDR3 spans 12 amino acids. The germline gives CDR1 SGHTA, CDR2 FQGNSA. The DNA for the CDR3 is TGTGCCAGCAACCTTTTGGGGGGTGAGCAGTTCTTC. Its protein is CASNLLGGEQFF. Full variable domain (missing parts from reference TRBV7-2 and TRBJ2-1): GAGVSQSPSNKVTEKGKDVELRCDPISGHTALYWYRQSLGQGLEFLIYFQGNSAPDKSGLPSDRFSAERTGGSVSTLTIQRTQQEDSAVYLCASNLLGGEQFFGPGTRLTVL.

CDR3 sequence reads: CACIGTGELFF. The CDR3 nucleotides are TGTGCCTGCATAGGGACCGGGGAGCTGTTTTTT. The chain has TRBV30 and TRBJ2-2; D not certain. The CDR3 is 11 amino acids. V lost 6 bases, J lost 5 bases, and 7 bases lay in between. The germline gives CDR1 GTSNPN, CDR2 SVGIG (reference sequence).

This clonotype was seen a few times. V usage is TRBV3-1 and J usage is TRBJ2-3, with D uncertain. Germline lookup yields CDR1 LGHDT and CDR2 YNNKEL (reference sequence). CDR3 size: 12 residues. V was clipped by 3 bases and J by 4 bases, with 5 bases between them. CDR3 nucleotides: TGTGCCAGCAGCCATGCTGCAGATACGCAGTATTTT. Translated: CASSHAADTQYF.

With regard to this clonotype: It may be a read error: a sequence one base away is much more abundant. The V gene is TRBV7-2, the J gene TRBJ2-1; D ambiguous. CDR1 is SGHTA, CDR2 FQGNSA, per germline. The CDR3 totals 13 residues. The ends were cut back, 2 bases at V and 5 bases at J, with 7 bases in the middle. CDR3: CTSSLSRNNEQFF. The CDR3 coding sequence is TGTACCAGCAGCTTAAGCCGGAACAATGAGCAGTTCTTC.